These T cell receptor beta chains were read from a single sample in a study of CD8 T cells in Susac syndrome. TCRdb recomputed calls from the immunoSEQ multiplex PCR reads with MiXCR, one row per CDR3 protein. The repertoire consists of approximately 150,000 distinct CDR3 sequences, with about 94% occurring once and the leading ten covering around 0.13%. The material sequenced was CD4+ T cells from PBMCs. The receptors shown here come from a human donor in good health. Both conserved end residues are part of each CDR3. The listing skips clone size in some rows; elsewhere it reads once, few, many or a size class.

j_call: TRBJ2-2
v_call: TRBV7-8
clone_size: .
cdr3_aa: CASSPYRVLAANTGELFF

j_call: TRBJ2-7
v_call: TRBV7-9
clone_size: .
cdr3_aa: CASSLDRGYEQYF

j_call: TRBJ2-5
v_call: TRBV20-1
clone_size: once
cdr3_aa: CSVENTSGGERTQYF

j_call: TRBJ1-2
v_call: TRBV2
clone_size: .
cdr3_aa: CASSEIGPYTF

j_call: TRBJ1-4
v_call: TRBV7-8
clone_size: .
cdr3_aa: CASSRNRGTNEKLFF

j_call: TRBJ2-2
v_call: TRBV7-3
clone_size: .
cdr3_aa: CASSKDSTTGELFF

j_call: TRBJ1-5
v_call: TRBV19
clone_size: .
cdr3_aa: CASSISVNQPQHF

j_call: TRBJ2-3
v_call: TRBV29-1
clone_size: .
cdr3_aa: CSVEGGPTDTQYF

j_call: TRBJ2-3
v_call: TRBV5-1
clone_size: once
cdr3_aa: CASSFLTSVPTDTQYF

j_call: TRBJ2-2
v_call: TRBV7-3
clone_size: once
cdr3_aa: CASSLDVFGSVELFF

j_call: TRBJ2-5
v_call: TRBV5-6
clone_size: .
cdr3_aa: CASSQTGLETQYF

j_call: TRBJ1-5
v_call: TRBV30
clone_size: .
cdr3_aa: CAWTDSPRQPQHF

j_call: TRBJ2-2
v_call: TRBV3-1
clone_size: .
cdr3_aa: CASSQAVGQPNTGELFF

j_call: TRBJ1-5
v_call: TRBV6-2/TRBV6-3
clone_size: .
cdr3_aa: CASSWGGAINQPQHF

j_call: TRBJ2-2
v_call: TRBV13
clone_size: .
cdr3_aa: CASSPRGSGVNTGELFF